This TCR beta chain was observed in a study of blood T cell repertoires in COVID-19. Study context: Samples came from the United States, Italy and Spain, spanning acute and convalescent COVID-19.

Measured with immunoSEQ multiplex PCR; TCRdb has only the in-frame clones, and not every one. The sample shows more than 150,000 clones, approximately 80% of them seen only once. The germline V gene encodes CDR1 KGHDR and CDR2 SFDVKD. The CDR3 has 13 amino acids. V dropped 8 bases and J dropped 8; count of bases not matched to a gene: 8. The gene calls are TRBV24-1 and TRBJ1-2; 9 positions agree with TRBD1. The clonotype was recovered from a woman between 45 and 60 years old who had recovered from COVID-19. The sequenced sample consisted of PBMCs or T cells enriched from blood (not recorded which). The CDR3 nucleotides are TGTGCCACCAAAGGACAGGGGTCGGGAGGCTACACCTTC. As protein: CATKGQGSGGYTF.